These T cell receptor beta chains were read from a single sample in a study of T cells in Graves' hyperthyroidism and ophthalmopathy. TCRdb called the multiplex PCR reads again in MiXCR, with one record for every CDR3 protein. The sample includes approximately 400,000 distinct CDR3 sequences, about 18% of them seen just once. The specimen was blood. These TCRs come from a man between 18 and 29 years old with Graves' ophthalmopathy. Both conserved end residues are part of each CDR3. D genes are given only for firm matches. Part of the rows lack a size; the others show once, few, many or a class for expanded clones.

>TRBD2|NA|TRBV20-1|TRBJ2-7
CSATSGGSYEQYF
TGCAGTGCTACTAGCGGGGGCTCCTACGAGCAGTACTTC
>TRBD1|many|TRBV6-1|TRBJ2-7
CASSERLDRAYEQYF
TGTGCCAGCAGTGAAAGGCTGGACAGGGCCTACGAGCAGTACTTC
>NA|NA|TRBV24-1|TRBJ1-2
CATSSGSFYGYTF
TGTGCCACCAGTTCGGGGAGCTTCTATGGCTACACCTTC
>TRBD1|many|TRBV5-1|TRBJ1-1
CASGDREEAFF
TGCGCCAGCGGTGACAGGGAAGAAGCTTTCTTT
>TRBD2|NA|TRBV12-3/TRBV12-4|TRBJ2-1
CASSLVGLAGGPYNEQFF
TGTGCCAGCAGTTTGGTAGGTCTAGCGGGGGGGCCTTACAATGAGCAGTTCTTC
>TRBD2|few|TRBV5-1|TRBJ2-5
CASSSGASGGLETQYF
TGCGCCAGCAGCTCGGGCGCTAGCGGGGGGTTGGAGACCCAGTACTTC
>NA|many|TRBV5-5|TRBJ1-1
CASSLQDATSLMNTEAFF
TGTGCCAGCAGCTTGCAAGACGCGACCTCTCTGATGAACACTGAAGCTTTCTTT
>TRBD2|NA|TRBV7-2|TRBJ2-1
CASSADSGGGGEQFF
TGTGCCAGCAGCGCCGACAGCGGGGGGGGGGGTGAGCAGTTCTTC
>TRBD1|many|TRBV7-9|TRBJ1-2
CASSLRGDRANGYTF
TGTGCCAGCAGCTTAAGAGGGGACAGGGCCAATGGCTACACCTTC
>TRBD1|few|TRBV10-3|TRBJ1-1
CAITRDRGSGSEAFF
TGTGCCATCACCCGGGACAGGGGATCCGGGTCTGAAGCTTTCTTT
>NA|few|TRBV10-3|TRBJ2-6
CAISGPGTAASGANVLTF
TGTGCCATCAGTGGTCCCGGGACTGCCGCTTCTGGGGCCAACGTCCTGACTTTC
>NA|NA|TRBV6-1|TRBJ1-6
CASRRELDNSPLHF
TGTGCCAGCAGGAGGGAATTGGATAATTCACCCCTCCACTTT
>NA|many|TRBV4-1|TRBJ1-1
CASSQDVQNTEAFF
TGCGCCAGCAGCCAAGATGTCCAGAACACTGAAGCTTTCTTT
>TRBD2|many|TRBV27|TRBJ2-7
CASRFNGGEYEQYF
TGTGCCAGCAGGTTTAATGGGGGGGAGTACGAGCAGTACTTC
>NA|NA|TRBV5-6|TRBJ1-3
CASSWGASGNTIYF
TGTGCCAGCAGCTGGGGGGCCTCTGGAAACACCATATATTTT
>NA|many|TRBV5-1|TRBJ1-4
CASSSSGGNEKLFF
TGCGCCAGCAGCTCGAGTGGGGGTAATGAAAAACTGTTTTTT
>TRBD1|many|TRBV2|TRBJ2-1
CASRERTGPSWQFF
TGTGCCAGCAGGGAAAGGACAGGCCCATCTTGGCAGTTCTTC
>NA|NA|TRBV6-1|TRBJ2-7
CASSEAIGTAYEQYF
TGTGCCAGCAGTGAAGCGATAGGTACAGCCTACGAGCAGTACTTC
>TRBD2|NA|TRBV14|TRBJ2-7
CASSHLAGGTYEQYF
TGTGCCAGCAGCCACTTAGCGGGGGGGACCTACGAGCAGTACTTC
>NA|NA|TRBV7-9|TRBJ2-5
CASSPDPGSQETQYF
TGTGCCAGCTCACCAGATCCCGGGAGCCAAGAGACCCAGTACTTC